This is a list of T cell receptor beta chains from one sample in a study of CD8 T cells in Susac syndrome. TCRdb reprocessed the immunoSEQ multiplex PCR reads with MiXCR, giving one entry per CDR3 protein. Of about 200,000 distinct CDR3 sequences listed, 90% to 95% are singletons. Input material: CD4+ T cells from PBMCs. The receptors were gathered from a human donor in good health. CDR3s include the opening cysteine and the closing phenylalanine or tryptophan. A D gene is named only where the DNA matches it firmly. Clone size, where shown, is once, few, many, or a class for clones that have expanded.

TRBJ2-7 once TRBD2 TRBV29-1 CSVAEGAGEPFYEQYF TGCAGCGTTGCTGAGGGAGCGGGGGAACCTTTTTACGAGCAGTACTTC
TRBJ2-3 - TRBD1 TRBV29-1 CSVVRGHGGTDTQYF TGCAGCGTAGTCAGGGGGCATGGAGGCACAGATACGCAGTATTTT
TRBJ2-2 - - TRBV7-9 CASSLTATGELFF TGTGCCAGCAGCTTGACAGCGACCGGGGAGCTGTTTTTT
TRBJ2-3 - - TRBV7-3 CASSSLSTDTQYF TGTGCCAGCAGCTCTCTTAGCACAGATACGCAGTATTTT
TRBJ2-3 once - TRBV5-4 CASSLERAPDTQYF TGTGCCAGCAGCTTAGAACGGGCCCCAGATACGCAGTATTTT
TRBJ2-3 - TRBD2 TRBV2 CASGTGTSGHYTDTQYF TGTGCCAGCGGTACCGGGACTAGCGGTCATTACACAGATACGCAGTATTTT
TRBJ1-1 once - TRBV5-4 CASSLDTMNTEAFF TGTGCCAGCAGCTTGGACACCATGAACACTGAAGCTTTCTTT
TRBJ2-2 - - TRBV9 CASSYRYTGELFF TGTGCCAGCAGCTATCGGTACACCGGGGAGCTGTTTTTT
TRBJ2-3 - - TRBV5-4 CASSLGPTSTDTQYF TGTGCCAGCAGCTTGGGACCGACTAGTACAGATACGCAGTATTTT
TRBJ2-1 - - TRBV5-1 CASSLGPRGNEQFF TGCGCCAGCAGCCTCGGACCCAGAGGGAATGAGCAGTTCTTC
TRBJ2-7 few TRBD1 TRBV3-1 CASSQSGTGVEQYF TGTGCCAGCAGCCAATCCGGGACAGGGGTCGAGCAGTACTTC
TRBJ1-2 once - TRBV5-4 CASSLDRGSGYTF TGTGCCAGCAGCTTGGACCGGGGCTCTGGCTACACCTTC
TRBJ1-2 - - TRBV19 CASSIGRQSQINYGYTF TGTGCCAGTAGTATTGGACGGCAGAGTCAAATCAACTATGGCTACACCTTC
TRBJ2-4 - - TRBV11-1 CASSLGQENIQYF TGTGCCAGCAGCTTAGGACAGGAAAACATTCAGTACTTC
TRBJ2-1 - - TRBV19 CASSIDRVNEQFF TGTGCCAGTAGTATCGACAGAGTCAATGAGCAGTTCTTC
TRBJ2-1 - TRBD1 TRBV20-1 CSANRQGAPNEQFF TGCAGTGCTAACCGACAGGGTGCTCCCAATGAGCAGTTCTTC
TRBJ2-5 - - TRBV2 CASIGVRQETQYF TGTGCCAGCATAGGGGTACGACAAGAGACCCAGTACTTC
TRBJ2-7 once TRBD1 TRBV28 CASSFWDRTTEQYF TGTGCCAGCAGTTTCTGGGACAGGACCACCGAGCAGTACTTC
TRBJ2-3 - - TRBV11-2 CASSFVTEGTDTQYF TGTGCCAGCAGCTTCGTTACAGAGGGCACAGATACGCAGTATTTT
TRBJ1-5 - - TRBV12-3/TRBV12-4 CASSSSLASGNQPQHF TGTGCCAGCAGTTCGAGCCTGGCTAGTGGCAATCAGCCCCAGCATTTT
TRBJ2-5 - TRBD2 TRBV9 CASSVSSGRALETQYF TGTGCCAGCAGCGTTTCTAGCGGGAGGGCCCTCGAGACCCAGTACTTC
TRBJ2-1 - - TRBV4-1 CASSQGLLRGRRIPEQFF TGCGCCAGCAGCCAAGGACTACTAAGGGGGAGGAGGATTCCGGAGCAGTTCTTC
TRBJ2-1 - TRBD2 TRBV30 CAWSVLAGRYNEQFF TGTGCCTGGAGTGTTTTAGCGGGTCGTTACAATGAGCAGTTCTTC
TRBJ2-4 - - TRBV27 CASSFGQGNIQYF TGTGCCAGCAGTTTTGGGCAGGGAAACATTCAGTACTTC
TRBJ2-4 - TRBD2 TRBV12-3/TRBV12-4 CASNPGLAGEGIQYF TGTGCCAGCAATCCCGGACTAGCGGGAGAAGGCATTCAGTACTTC
TRBJ1-5 - - TRBV11-2 CASSWGEFQPQHF TGTGCCAGCAGCTGGGGAGAGTTTCAGCCCCAGCATTTT
TRBJ1-1 - - TRBV30 CASTGIMNTEAFF TGTGCCTCTACAGGTATCATGAACACTGAAGCTTTCTTT
TRBJ2-3 - TRBD2 TRBV9 CASSVAGGGGVEHADTQYF TGTGCCAGCAGCGTAGCCGGGGGGGGCGGCGTCGAGCACGCGGATACGCAGTATTTT
TRBJ1-1 once - TRBV7-9 CASSLGFPGQSIFSEAFF TGTGCCAGCAGCTTAGGTTTTCCGGGGCAATCGATTTTCAGTGAAGCTTTCTTT
TRBJ1-5 - - TRBV12-3/TRBV12-4 CASSSTFEGPQHF TGTGCCAGCAGTTCCACGTTCGAGGGGCCCCAGCATTTT
TRBJ2-5 - - TRBV3-1 CASRKNQETQYF TGTGCCAGCCGGAAAAACCAAGAGACCCAGTACTTC
TRBJ1-5 - - TRBV12-3/TRBV12-4 CASSLRGGGNQPQHF TGTGCCAGCAGTTTAAGAGGGGGGGGCAATCAGCCCCAGCATTTT